This entry lists 10 T cell receptor beta chains sequenced from one sample in a study of cytomegalovirus exposure and HLA in healthy donors. A multiplex PCR was run with 60 Vbeta primers and 13 Jbeta primers. The table came from immunoSEQ multiplex PCR; TCRdb's copy has only in-frame clones and leaves some out. The table has over 100,000 clones, over 75% seen once. Sequencing used PBMCs. These receptors came from a male donor in good health and CMV-seropositive.

The chain recombines TRBV25-1 with TRBJ2-1; D may be TRBD1 (6 bases). The CDR3 extends over 11 amino acids. Germline CDR1 and CDR2: MGHDK and SYGVNS. Trimming shortened V by 8 bases and J by 7 bases, and 9 bases separated the two germline ends. In nucleotides, the CDR3 is TGTGCCAGCGACAGGTTGAATGAGCAGTTCTTC. Encoded protein: CASDRLNEQFF.

This clone was observed a handful of times. The V call is TRBV4-2, the J call TRBJ2-7, with D perhaps matching TRBD1 (6 bases). The CDR3 is made up of 16 amino acids. V was trimmed by 0 bases and J by 3 bases, leaving 15 bases between them. Germline CDR1 and CDR2: LGHNA and YNFKEQ. The CDR3 region has the DNA TGTGCCAGCAGCCAAGATGAGACTACCAGGGGCTACGAGCAGTACTTC. This codes for CASSQDETTRGYEQYF.

This clone was counted once. V gene TRBV7-2 combines with J gene TRBJ2-1; D might be TRBD1 (5 bases). V lost 3 bases, J lost 7 bases, and 7 bases lay in between. The germline V gene has CDR1 SGHTA and CDR2 FQGNSA. The CDR3 runs 12 residues. CDR3 sequence (DNA): TGTGCCAGCAGCTTGAAGGGGAATGAGCAGTTCTTC. Translation gives CASSLKGNEQFF.

A single count supports this clone. V is TRBV6-5 and J is TRBJ2-2; 7 nucleotides match TRBD2. CDR1 and CDR2 from the germline V gene are MNHEY and SVGAGI. The V and J ends lost 5 bases and 5 bases, in that order; junction bases with no gene match: 5. The CDR3 has 14 residues. The CDR3 nucleotides read TGTGCCAGCAGTCGTGTCGGGGGGACCGGGGAGCTGTTTTTT. Translated: CASSRVGGTGELFF.

CDR3 sequence: CASVGDSGNTIYF. The CDR3 DNA sequence: TGTGCCAGCGTAGGGGACTCTGGAAACACCATATATTTT. The V and J genes are TRBV2 and TRBJ1-3; possible D gene TRBD1, 5 bases. Trimming pared 8 bases from V and 0 bases from J, leaving 8 bases between. Germline V lookup: CDR1 SNHLY, CDR2 FYNNEI. The CDR3 sequence is 13 residues long.

V usage is TRBV21-1 and J usage is TRBJ1-2; TRBD1 is taken as the D call from the table, unchecked against the DNA. TRBV21-1 is assigned pseudogene status. This CDR3 is 14 amino acids long. The CDR3: CASSGRTGRTGYTF. In DNA, the CDR3 is TGTGCCAGCAGCGGCCGGACAGGGAGAACTGGCTACACCTTC.

The chain joins TRBV7-3 to TRBJ2-7; 10 bases are a match to TRBD2. From germline, CDR1 is SGHTA and CDR2 FQGTGA. This CDR3 has 15 amino acids. The trim removed 2 bases at V and 2 bases at J, leaving 3 bases unmatched. This CDR3 is CASSLASGSAYEQYF. CDR3 bases: TGTGCCAGCAGCTTAGCTAGCGGGAGCGCCTACGAGCAGTACTTC. The whole variable domain, filled in from reference TRBV7-3 and TRBJ2-7, reads GAGVSQTPSNKVTEKGKYVELRCDPISGHTALYWYRQSLGQGPEFLIYFQGTGAADDSGLPNDRFFAVRPEGSVSTLKIQRTERGDSAVYLCASSLASGSAYEQYFGPGTRLTVT.

This chain links TRBV4-1 with TRBJ1-5; weak D call: TRBD1 (5 bases). Trimming took 0 bases from V and 6 from J, leaving 9 bases between them. CDR3 length equals 14 residues. Per the germline V gene, CDR1 is MGHRA and CDR2 is YSYEKL. CDR3 residues: CASSQDRQFQPQHF. The CDR3 nucleotides are TGCGCCAGCAGCCAAGATAGACAGTTTCAGCCCCAGCATTTT.

This chain links TRBV7-2 with TRBJ2-5, with 8 positions matching TRBD1. TRBJ2-7 explains the end of the DNA better; the J call may be wrong. CDR3 size: 15 residues. CDR1 and CDR2 from the germline V gene are SGHTA and FQGNSA. The CDR3 bases are TGTGCCAGCAGCCCTCGGACAGGGAGTTTCTACGAGCAGTACTTC. This gives the protein CASSPRTGSFYEQYF.

The V call is TRBV19, the J call TRBJ1-4; 11 bases match TRBD1. V trimming: 5 bases; J trimming: 3 bases; junction bases outside the gene matches: 17. The CDR3 is 20 residues long. The germline gives CDR1 LNHDA, CDR2 SQIVND (reference sequence). This CDR3 is CASSLLAGTGGLSANEKLFF. The CDR3 DNA follows: TGTGCCAGTAGTCTCCTCGCCGGGACAGGGGGTCTTTCGGCTAATGAAAAACTGTTTTTT.